Detailed here is one T cell receptor beta chain. This clone's antigen is unknown. Qualities for individual bases were not recorded, and no much larger clone is one base off. Libraries came from PCR. The sample was run on an Illumina HiSeq 2500. TCR library preparation used molecular barcoding, with unique molecular identifiers applied to normalize quantification of the TCRbeta repertoire. Using fastp trimming at Q25 and MiXCR clonotype assembly, TCRdb reanalyzed the public sequencing data and kept in-frame beta chains. Identical CDR3 protein sequences are pooled into one entry, listed with their most common genes and DNA. The sample table holds about 580,000 distinct CDR3 sequences, of which 23% were seen once. The top ten constitute approximately 14% of the sample. This specimen's treatment or condition label, interpreted: allogeneic hematopoietic cell transplantation with graft depleted of TCRalphabeta T cells and CD19 B cells. TCRalphabeta/CD19-depleted allogeneic hematopoietic cell grafts were given to the transplant recipients, all of whom were children.

This sample is part of a study of T-cell reconstitution after alpha-beta-depleted transplantation in children (dated by TCRdb to the mid-2010s). Looking at the study overall: The study quantitatively tracked T-cell immune reconstitution after TCRalphabeta/CD19-depleted allogeneic hematopoietic cell transplantation in children using TCR repertoire profiling. The study at large found these results: Hyperexpanded clone frequencies declined over subsequent months; after one year, T-cell counts and TCRbeta diversity were mostly attributed to newly produced T cells. The apparently early alphabetaT-cell count recovery about two months after transplant was reportedly dependent on only several hundred rapidly expanded clones derived from non-depleted graft cells. In some patients, the high TCRbeta diversity seen at day 60 was put down to recipient T cells and intrathymic progenitors that had survived conditioning.

Its CDR3 holds 13 amino acids, cysteine through phenylalanine. The retained sequence is limited to the CDR3, 39 bases, with the frame set at the first base. V is cut by 9 bases and J by 2 bases, and the space between the germline ends is 12 bases. The germline V gene supplies CDR1 MRHNA and CDR2 SNTAGT. This sequence was found in a boy younger than two who had a stem cell transplant for acute myeloid leukemia, so the T cells may come from the graft donor. Recombination connected TRBV6-4 to TRBJ2-3; matching of 6 bases hints at TRBD2 as the D gene. The input for sequencing was PBMCs, mostly from graft donor cells, taken 360 days after TCRalphabeta/CD19-depleted stem cell transplant. Here the CDR3 is given as CASSEGVTDTQYF. The nucleotide sequence reads TGTGCCAGTTCGGAGGGCGTCACAGATACGCAGTATTTT.